Listed below are T cell receptor beta chains from one sample, sequenced in a study of blood T cell repertoires in COVID-19. Assay used: immunoSEQ multiplex PCR; TCRdb lists only in-frame clones, some missing. This sample carries about 89,000 clones, approximately 90% of them seen once, and the ten largest clones take around 0.47%. Sequencing input: peripheral blood. The receptor source for this set is a man in his sixties with acute or convalescent COVID-19. Both conserved end residues are part of each CDR3. A D gene is named only where the DNA matches it firmly. Part of the rows lack a size; the others show once, few, many or a class for expanded clones.

v_gene: TRBV5-1; d_gene: NA; j_gene: TRBJ1-1; abundance: few; CDR3nt: TGCGCCAGCAGCTTGAACACAATGAACACTGAAGCTTTCTTT; CDR3aa: CASSLNTMNTEAFF
v_gene: TRBV11-2; d_gene: TRBD2; j_gene: TRBJ2-3; abundance: NA; CDR3nt: TGTGCCAGCAGCTCTGGAAGGGGACTAGCGGTTTACACAGATACGCAGTATTTT; CDR3aa: CASSSGRGLAVYTDTQYF
v_gene: TRBV5-4; d_gene: NA; j_gene: TRBJ1-3; abundance: NA; CDR3nt: TGTGCCAGCAGCTTGGAAGGGGCGGCCGGAAACACCATATATTTT; CDR3aa: CASSLEGAAGNTIYF
v_gene: TRBV4-1; d_gene: NA; j_gene: TRBJ2-7; abundance: once; CDR3nt: TGCGCCAGCAGCCAAGTAAGGGGGGCTAGCGGATTATACGAGCAGTACTTC; CDR3aa: CASSQVRGASGLYEQYF
v_gene: TRBV5-4; d_gene: NA; j_gene: TRBJ1-3; abundance: NA; CDR3nt: TGTGCCAGCAGCTTGGGAGGGTCTGGAAACACCATATATTTT; CDR3aa: CASSLGGSGNTIYF
v_gene: TRBV18; d_gene: TRBD2; j_gene: TRBJ2-1; abundance: once; CDR3nt: TGTGCCAGCTCACCAAGCACGACTAGCGGGAGGAACAATGAGCAGTTCTTC; CDR3aa: CASSPSTTSGRNNEQFF
v_gene: TRBV18; d_gene: NA; j_gene: TRBJ1-4; abundance: NA; CDR3nt: TGTGCCAGCTCCTCTGGACAGAGGGAAAAACTGTTTTTT; CDR3aa: CASSSGQREKLFF
v_gene: TRBV19; d_gene: TRBD1; j_gene: TRBJ1-4; abundance: NA; CDR3nt: TGTGCCAGTACCGAACCGACAGGGAGGAATGAAAAACTGTTTTTT; CDR3aa: CASTEPTGRNEKLFF
v_gene: TRBV27; d_gene: TRBD1; j_gene: TRBJ1-1; abundance: NA; CDR3nt: TGTGCCAGCAGTCTAGGGACAGGGGGACTCACTGAAGCTTTCTTT; CDR3aa: CASSLGTGGLTEAFF
v_gene: TRBV19; d_gene: NA; j_gene: TRBJ2-7; abundance: NA; CDR3nt: TGTGCCAGTAGTTCGGGGGGCCCTTCCTACGAGCAGTACTTC; CDR3aa: CASSSGGPSYEQYF
v_gene: TRBV3-1/TRBV3-2; d_gene: TRBD1; j_gene: TRBJ1-1; abundance: NA; CDR3nt: TGTGCCAGCAGCCCGGACAGGGGGAGGAACACTGAAGCTTTCTTT; CDR3aa: CASSPDRGRNTEAFF
v_gene: TRBV5-1; d_gene: NA; j_gene: TRBJ2-5; abundance: NA; CDR3nt: TGCGCCAGCAGCTTGGGCAGAACCAACGTACAAGAGACCCAGTACTTC; CDR3aa: CASSLGRTNVQETQYF
v_gene: TRBV5-1; d_gene: TRBD2; j_gene: TRBJ2-7; abundance: NA; CDR3nt: TGCGCCAGCAGCTCCGGACTAGCGGGAGGTAACGAGCAGTACTTC; CDR3aa: CASSSGLAGGNEQYF
v_gene: TRBV7-9; d_gene: TRBD2; j_gene: TRBJ2-1; abundance: few; CDR3nt: TGTGCCAGCAGCTTCGCCAGCGGGAGTTTTGGTGAGCAGTTCTTC; CDR3aa: CASSFASGSFGEQFF
v_gene: TRBV24-1; d_gene: NA; j_gene: TRBJ2-2; abundance: few; CDR3nt: TGTGCCACCCGACCGGGACAGAACACCGGGGAGCTGTTTTTT; CDR3aa: CATRPGQNTGELFF
v_gene: TRBV25-1; d_gene: NA; j_gene: TRBJ2-7; abundance: NA; CDR3nt: TGTGCCAGCAGTGAGTATAATGGACTGGGGGCTGACGAGCAGTACTTC; CDR3aa: CASSEYNGLGADEQYF
v_gene: TRBV9; d_gene: NA; j_gene: TRBJ1-3; abundance: NA; CDR3nt: TGTGCCAGCAGCGTAGATAGCAAACCCGTCGGAAACACCATATATTTT; CDR3aa: CASSVDSKPVGNTIYF
v_gene: TRBV4-1; d_gene: TRBD2; j_gene: TRBJ2-7; abundance: few; CDR3nt: TGCGCCAGCAGCCAGGCAACTAGCGCCCGAGGAATCTACGAGCAGTACTTC; CDR3aa: CASSQATSARGIYEQYF
v_gene: TRBV9; d_gene: NA; j_gene: TRBJ2-7; abundance: NA; CDR3nt: TGTGCCAGCAGCGTAGCTGGGCACAGTAGCTACGAGCAGTACTTC; CDR3aa: CASSVAGHSSYEQYF
v_gene: TRBV6-5; d_gene: NA; j_gene: TRBJ1-2; abundance: NA; CDR3nt: TGTGCCAGCACTCCCAACTATGGCTACACCTTC; CDR3aa: CASTPNYGYTF
v_gene: TRBV19; d_gene: TRBD2; j_gene: TRBJ2-5; abundance: NA; CDR3nt: TGTGCCAGTAGTATTCTAGCGGGGGTCCAAGAGACCCAGTACTTC; CDR3aa: CASSILAGVQETQYF
v_gene: TRBV7-9; d_gene: TRBD2; j_gene: TRBJ2-5; abundance: NA; CDR3nt: TGTGCCAGCAGTTTAGCGGGGGGGTACCAAGAGACCCAGTACTTC; CDR3aa: CASSLAGGYQETQYF